Listed below are T cell receptor delta chains from one sample, sequenced in a study of Vδ1+ human thymocytes. TCRdb fed the multiplex PCR reads to CATT. Of about 75,000 delta-chain clones listed, about 35% are singletons. Sequenced material: Vdelta1+ gamma-delta thymocytes from the thymus. The receptors stem from a boy younger than two who had congenital heart surgery. CDR3s include the opening cysteine and the closing phenylalanine or tryptophan. The D gene is left open where the match is weak. Clone size is given for some rows only: seen once, a few or many times, or a class if the clone is expanded.

j_gene: TRDJ1
d_gene: TRDD2
abundance: few
v_gene: TRDV1
CDR3aa: CALGFLLNCDKLIF
CDR3nt: TGTGCTCTTGGCTTCCTACTCAACTGCGATAAACTCATCTTT

j_gene: TRDJ1
d_gene: NA
abundance: few
v_gene: TRDV1
CDR3aa: CALGDAPSIGKLIF
CDR3nt: TGTGCTCTTGGGGACGCCCCTTCCATCGGTAAACTCATCTTT

j_gene: TRDJ1
d_gene: TRDD3
abundance: few
v_gene: TRDV1
CDR3aa: CALGDQRWGTRYTDKLIF
CDR3nt: TGTGCTCTTGGGGATCAACGCTGGGGGACGCGTTACACCGATAAACTCATCTTT

j_gene: TRDJ1
d_gene: NA
abundance: few
v_gene: TRDV1
CDR3aa: CALGELFPGPGFTDKLIF
CDR3nt: TGTGCTCTTGGGGAACTCTTCCCGGGCCCCGGGTTCACCGATAAACTCATCTTT

j_gene: TRDJ1
d_gene: TRDD3
abundance: few
v_gene: TRDV1
CDR3aa: CALGERPGDTGYTDKLIF
CDR3nt: TGTGCTCTTGGGGAACGCCCGGGGGATACGGGGTACACCGATAAACTCATCTTT

j_gene: TRDJ1
d_gene: TRDD3
abundance: NA
v_gene: TRDV1
CDR3aa: CALGVDQKAAGISDWGIRSGDKLIF
CDR3nt: TGTGCTCTTGGGGTCGACCAAAAAGCTGCAGGGATCTCCGACTGGGGGATACGCAGTGGCGATAAACTCATCTTT

j_gene: TRDJ1
d_gene: TRDD3
abundance: NA
v_gene: TRDV1
CDR3aa: CALGELGIRGDTDKLIF
CDR3nt: TGTGCTCTTGGGGAATTGGGGATACGGGGGGACACCGATAAACTCATCTTT

j_gene: TRDJ1
d_gene: TRDD3
abundance: few
v_gene: TRDV2
CDR3aa: CACDTGGHYTDKLIF
CDR3nt: TGTGCCTGTGACACTGGGGGACACTACACCGATAAACTCATCTTT

j_gene: TRDJ3
d_gene: NA
abundance: few
v_gene: TRDV2
CDR3aa: CACPYPWDTRQMFF
CDR3nt: TGTGCCTGCCCCTACCCCTGGGACACCCGACAGATGTTTTTC

j_gene: TRDJ1
d_gene: TRDD3
abundance: NA
v_gene: TRDV1
CDR3aa: CALGSSPSYIFWGIRLTDKLIF
CDR3nt: TGTGCTCTTGGGAGCTCTCCTTCCTACATTTTTTGGGGGATACGGTTAACCGATAAACTCATCTTT

j_gene: TRDJ1
d_gene: NA
abundance: NA
v_gene: TRDV1
CDR3aa: CALGEGNFSMGKLIF
CDR3nt: TGTGCTCTTGGGGAGGGAAATTTCTCCATGGGTAAACTCATCTTT

j_gene: TRDJ1
d_gene: NA
abundance: NA
v_gene: TRDV1
CDR3aa: CALGEPPGDATDKLIF
CDR3nt: TGTGCTCTTGGGGAACCTCCTGGGGATGCTACCGATAAACTCATCTTT

j_gene: TRDJ1
d_gene: TRDD3
abundance: few
v_gene: TRDV1
CDR3aa: CALGELGWLWGIPYTDKLIF
CDR3nt: TGTGCTCTTGGGGAACTGGGCTGGCTTTGGGGGATACCGTACACCGATAAACTCATCTTT

j_gene: TRDJ1
d_gene: TRDD2
abundance: NA
v_gene: TRDV1
CDR3aa: CALGDSLPTVLHYRKHTDKLIF
CDR3nt: TGTGCTCTTGGGGACTCTCTTCCTACGGTGCTCCATTATCGTAAACACACCGATAAACTCATCTTT

j_gene: TRDJ1
d_gene: TRDD3
abundance: few
v_gene: TRDV1
CDR3aa: CALGNYVPNWGILWTDKLIF
CDR3nt: TGTGCTCTTGGGAACTACGTTCCGAACTGGGGGATACTTTGGACCGATAAACTCATCTTT

j_gene: TRDJ1
d_gene: TRDD3
abundance: once
v_gene: TRDV1
CDR3aa: CALGGPNSYCFNWGIRGSTDKLIF
CDR3nt: TGTGCTCTTGGGGGACCTAATTCCTACTGTTTTAACTGGGGGATACGCGGAAGCACCGATAAACTCATCTTT

j_gene: TRDJ1
d_gene: TRDD3
abundance: NA
v_gene: TRDV1
CDR3aa: CALGERLGGPGFWGLYTDKLIF
CDR3nt: TGTGCTCTTGGGGAACGTTTGGGAGGGCCTGGTTTCTGGGGGCTGTACACCGATAAACTCATCTTT

j_gene: TRDJ1
d_gene: NA
abundance: NA
v_gene: TRDV1
CDR3aa: CALGEELGTSYTDKLIF
CDR3nt: TGTGCTCTTGGGGAGGAGCTGGGGACCTCGTACACCGATAAACTCATCTTT

j_gene: TRDJ3
d_gene: NA
abundance: few
v_gene: TRDV1
CDR3aa: CALGELRGDVSWDTRQMFF
CDR3nt: TGTGCTCTTGGGGAACTAAGGGGGGACGTCTCCTGGGACACCCGACAGATGTTTTTC

j_gene: TRDJ1
d_gene: TRDD3
abundance: NA
v_gene: TRDV1
CDR3aa: CALGENSYWGFYTDKLIF
CDR3nt: TGTGCTCTTGGGGAAAATTCGTACTGGGGGTTCTACACCGATAAACTCATCTTT

j_gene: TRDJ1
d_gene: TRDD3
abundance: few
v_gene: TRDV1
CDR3aa: CALGELGNWGPNRDDKLIF
CDR3nt: TGTGCTCTTGGGGAACTAGGGAACTGGGGCCCAAACCGAGACGATAAACTCATCTTT

j_gene: TRDJ1
d_gene: TRDD3
abundance: few
v_gene: TRDV1
CDR3aa: CALGEFVGSPYWGSRGDKLIF
CDR3nt: TGTGCTCTTGGGGAGTTCGTGGGGTCCCCTTACTGGGGGTCACGAGGCGATAAACTCATCTTT

j_gene: TRDJ1
d_gene: TRDD3
abundance: NA
v_gene: TRDV1
CDR3aa: CALGEPVGVYVSGGRRSPDKLIF
CDR3nt: TGTGCTCTTGGGGAACCTGTTGGGGTCTACGTGAGTGGGGGACGAAGGTCCCCCGATAAACTCATCTTT

j_gene: TRDJ1
d_gene: NA
abundance: NA
v_gene: TRDV1
CDR3aa: CALGDDEGSPAHPGLIF
CDR3nt: TGTGCTCTTGGGGATGACGAGGGTTCCCCGGCTCACCCAGGACTCATCTTT

j_gene: TRDJ1
d_gene: NA
abundance: few
v_gene: TRDV1
CDR3aa: CALGEGLTTLSTDKLIF
CDR3nt: TGTGCTCTTGGGGAAGGGCTGACCACCTTGTCCACCGATAAACTCATCTTT

j_gene: TRDJ1
d_gene: TRDD3
abundance: NA
v_gene: TRDV1
CDR3aa: CALGELPFLPSTGGFSDKLIF
CDR3nt: TGTGCTCTTGGGGAACTCCCTTTCCTACCCTCTACTGGGGGATTCAGCGATAAACTCATCTTT

j_gene: TRDJ1
d_gene: TRDD3
abundance: few
v_gene: TRDV1
CDR3aa: CALKDGGYANPSPTYTDKLIF
CDR3nt: TGTGCTCTCAAAGATGGGGGATACGCCAACCCTTCGCCGACGTACACCGATAAACTCATCTTT

j_gene: TRDJ1
d_gene: NA
abundance: NA
v_gene: TRDV1
CDR3aa: CALGEALAPYTDKLIF
CDR3nt: TGTGCTCTTGGGGAAGCCTTGGCCCCGTACACCGATAAACTCATCTTT

j_gene: TRDJ1
d_gene: TRDD3
abundance: NA
v_gene: TRDV1
CDR3aa: CALGELSPPLGLLGDKETDKLIF
CDR3nt: TGTGCTCTTGGGGAACTCTCCCCTCCCTTGGGCTTACTGGGGGATAAGGAGACCGATAAACTCATCTTT

j_gene: TRDJ1
d_gene: TRDD3
abundance: NA
v_gene: TRDV1
CDR3aa: CALGEKPTRVLGVLYTDKLIF
CDR3nt: TGTGCTCTTGGGGAAAAACCTACCCGTGTACTGGGGGTCTTGTACACCGATAAACTCATCTTT

j_gene: TRDJ1
d_gene: TRDD3
abundance: NA
v_gene: TRDV1
CDR3aa: CALGELVIPLLVEDTRSDKLIF
CDR3nt: TGTGCTCTTGGGGAACTAGTAATTCCCCTTCTGGTGGAGGATACGCGGTCCGATAAACTCATCTTT

j_gene: TRDJ1
d_gene: NA
abundance: NA
v_gene: TRDV1
CDR3aa: CALGAPHGLPRTGGLAYTDKLIF
CDR3nt: TGTGCTCTTGGGGCGCCCCACGGCCTTCCTAGGACTGGGGGACTTGCGTACACCGATAAACTCATCTTT

j_gene: TRDJ1
d_gene: NA
abundance: few
v_gene: TRDV1
CDR3aa: CALGELSIRPDKLIF
CDR3nt: TGTGCTCTTGGGGAACTATCAATACGCCCCGATAAACTCATCTTT

j_gene: TRDJ2
d_gene: TRDD2
abundance: NA
v_gene: TRDV1
CDR3aa: CALGLQTFLLRALTAQLFF
CDR3nt: TGTGCTCTTGGGTTACAAACCTTCCTACTAAGGGCTTTGACAGCACAACTCTTCTTT

j_gene: TRDJ1
d_gene: NA
abundance: few
v_gene: TRDV1
CDR3aa: CALGEPSLSCGDPLTDKLIF
CDR3nt: TGTGCTCTTGGGGAACCATCCCTTTCCTGTGGGGACCCGCTCACCGATAAACTCATCTTT

j_gene: TRDJ1
d_gene: TRDD3
abundance: NA
v_gene: TRDV1
CDR3aa: CALGGAFLRSWAGGYVPYTDKLIF
CDR3nt: TGTGCTCTTGGGGGGGCGTTCCTACGGTCCTGGGCTGGGGGATACGTGCCCTACACCGATAAACTCATCTTT

j_gene: TRDJ1
d_gene: NA
abundance: NA
v_gene: TRDV1
CDR3aa: CALGALTDKLIF
CDR3nt: TGTGCTCTTGGGGCCCTCACCGATAAACTCATCTTT

j_gene: TRDJ1
d_gene: NA
abundance: few
v_gene: TRDV1
CDR3aa: CALGELSANSNRGDGYTDKLIF
CDR3nt: TGTGCTCTTGGGGAACTCTCCGCCAATTCCAATCGGGGGGACGGGTACACCGATAAACTCATCTTT

j_gene: TRDJ1
d_gene: TRDD3
abundance: few
v_gene: TRDV1
CDR3aa: CALGELAWGFAGGSDKLIF
CDR3nt: TGTGCTCTTGGGGAACTTGCCTGGGGCTTTGCTGGGGGATCCGATAAACTCATCTTT

j_gene: TRDJ1
d_gene: NA
abundance: NA
v_gene: TRDV1
CDR3aa: CALGDPPSPTVYTDKLIF
CDR3nt: TGTGCTCTTGGGGACCCTCCTAGCCCGACGGTCTACACCGATAAACTCATCTTT

j_gene: TRDJ1
d_gene: NA
abundance: NA
v_gene: TRDV1
CDR3aa: CALGESLLRTGAWVADKLIF
CDR3nt: TGTGCTCTTGGGGAAAGTCTCCTACGAACGGGTGCCTGGGTCGCCGATAAACTCATCTTT

j_gene: TRDJ1
d_gene: TRDD3
abundance: NA
v_gene: TRDV1
CDR3aa: CALGGTLRAFPLLGDTKLIF
CDR3nt: TGTGCTCTTGGGGGCACCTTGCGCGCCTTCCCCCTTCTGGGGGATACGAAACTCATCTTT

j_gene: TRDJ1
d_gene: NA
abundance: NA
v_gene: TRDV1
CDR3aa: CALGTQFLRGYRYTDKLIF
CDR3nt: TGTGCTCTTGGGACCCAATTCCTACGGGGATACCGGTACACCGATAAACTCATCTTT